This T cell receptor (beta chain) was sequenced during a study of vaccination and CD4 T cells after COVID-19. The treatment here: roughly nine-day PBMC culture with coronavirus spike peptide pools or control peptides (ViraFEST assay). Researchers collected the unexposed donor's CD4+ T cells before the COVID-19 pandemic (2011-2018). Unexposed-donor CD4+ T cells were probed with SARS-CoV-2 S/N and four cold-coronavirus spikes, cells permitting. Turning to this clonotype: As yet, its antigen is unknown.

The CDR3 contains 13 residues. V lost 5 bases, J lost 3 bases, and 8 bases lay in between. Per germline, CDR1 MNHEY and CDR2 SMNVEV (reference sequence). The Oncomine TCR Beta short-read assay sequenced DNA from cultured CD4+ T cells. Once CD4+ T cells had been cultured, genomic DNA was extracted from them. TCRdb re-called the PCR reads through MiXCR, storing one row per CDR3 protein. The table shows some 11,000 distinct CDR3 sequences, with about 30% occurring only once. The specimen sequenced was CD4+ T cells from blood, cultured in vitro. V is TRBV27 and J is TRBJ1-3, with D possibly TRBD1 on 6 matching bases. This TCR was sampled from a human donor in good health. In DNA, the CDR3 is TGTGCCAGCAGTAGACAGGTTGGAAACACCATATATTTT. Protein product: CASSRQVGNTIYF.